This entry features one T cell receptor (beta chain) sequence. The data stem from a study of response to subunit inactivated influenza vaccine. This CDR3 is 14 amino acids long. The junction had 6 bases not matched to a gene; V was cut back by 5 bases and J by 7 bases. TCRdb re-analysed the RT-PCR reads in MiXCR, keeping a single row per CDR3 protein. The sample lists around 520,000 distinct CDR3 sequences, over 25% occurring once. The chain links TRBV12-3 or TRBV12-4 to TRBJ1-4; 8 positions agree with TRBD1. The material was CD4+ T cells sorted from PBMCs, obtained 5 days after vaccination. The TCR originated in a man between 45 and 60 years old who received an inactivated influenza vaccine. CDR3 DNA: TGTGCCAGCAGTCCCCGGACAGGGACTGAAAAACTGTTTTTT. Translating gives CASSPRTGTEKLFF.